A single sample gave rise to the 3 T cell receptor beta chains below, sequenced in a study of CD8+CD57+ T cells in acquired aplastic anemia. Genomic DNA templated the TCR beta VDJ and CDR3 profiling. TCRdb re-called the reads through MiXCR, storing one row per CDR3 protein. The data show a few hundred thousand distinct CDR3 sequences, approximately 33% seen once. Patients sequenced had flow cytometry evidence of CD8+CD57+ cell expansion. The sequencing sample was made of sorted CD4+, CD8+, or CD8+CD57+ T cells (not recorded which) from PBMCs. All receptors derive from a human donor with aplastic anemia.

The chain links TRBV15 to TRBJ1-5; 8 positions agree with TRBD1. The CDR3 sequence is 15 residues long. With V trimmed by 0 bases and J by 2 bases, 0 bases remained unmatched. The germline CDR1 and CDR2 sequences are LNHNV and YYDKDF (reference sequence). As DNA, the CDR3 is TGTGCCACCAGCAGAGAGGACAGGGGCAATCAGCCCCAGCATTTT. Amino acid sequence: CATSREDRGNQPQHF.

This clonotype was seen many times. The chain links TRBV7-6 to TRBJ2-7; perhaps TRBD1 as D (5 bases). V was pared by 1 base and J by 3 bases, with 10 bases between. CDR1 is SGHVS, CDR2 FNYEAQ, per germline. The CDR3 length is 14 residues. CDR3 amino acids: CASSLGGDGYEQYF. CDR3 nucleotides: TGTGCCAGCAGCTTAGGGGGCGACGGCTACGAGCAGTACTTC.

This clonotype was recorded a few times. The chain combines TRBV6-1 with TRBJ1-5; no firm D call. Deletions cut 6 bases from V and 7 bases from J, with 19 bases between. The CDR3 extends over 15 amino acids. The germline V gene encodes CDR1 MNHNS and CDR2 SASEGT. The CDR3 protein is CASSQDLVSHQPQHF. CDR3 nucleotides: TGTGCCAGCAGCCAAGACTTGGTGAGTCACCAGCCCCAGCATTTT.